The T cell receptor (beta chain) under discussion was sequenced for a study of T cell responses to AZD1222 COVID-19 vaccine. Study results and limitations: Close to half of all spike-specific TCRs reportedly target regions of the variants that are unmutated.

Of note for this clone: Its antigen is not identified. The germline gene is not matched at one end of the junction; a read error may be the cause.

The repertoire was sequenced with immunoSEQ multiplex PCR; TCRdb's copy has only in-frame clones and lacks some. Of around 160,000 clones in the sample, about nine tenths were seen once. Germline CDR1 reads LNHDA; CDR2 reads SQIVND (reference sequence). The CDR3 consists of 13 residues. The receptor's source is an adult in good health. The chain couples TRBV19 to TRBJ1-3, with D perhaps matching TRBD1 (6 bases). Source: peripheral blood, taken on day 0 of AZD1222 vaccination. The CDR3 coding sequence is TGTGCCAGTAGTGAGGCCCCAGGGACGGCAGGGGATTTT. This sequence encodes CASSEAPGTAGDF.